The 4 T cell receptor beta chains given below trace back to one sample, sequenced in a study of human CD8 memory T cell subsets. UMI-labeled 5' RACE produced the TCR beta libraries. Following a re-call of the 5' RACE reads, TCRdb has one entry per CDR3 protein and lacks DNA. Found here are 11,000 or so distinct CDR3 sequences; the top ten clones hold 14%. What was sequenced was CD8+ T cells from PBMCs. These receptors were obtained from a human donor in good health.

This CDR3 reads CASSPLAGVNEQFF. V gene TRBV23-1 combines with J gene TRBJ2-1; the D call of TRBD2 rests on TCRdb alone, since no DNA is present to check it. TRBV23-1 is noted as an ORF with a role that remains uncertain. CDR3 size: 14 residues.

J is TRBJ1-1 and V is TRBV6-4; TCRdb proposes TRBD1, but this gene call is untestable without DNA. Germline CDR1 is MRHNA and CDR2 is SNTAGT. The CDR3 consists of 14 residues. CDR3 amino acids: CASAHVRGDTEAFF.

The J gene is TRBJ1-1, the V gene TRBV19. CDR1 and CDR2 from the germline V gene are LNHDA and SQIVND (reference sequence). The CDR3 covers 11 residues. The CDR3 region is CASSIWGDAFF.

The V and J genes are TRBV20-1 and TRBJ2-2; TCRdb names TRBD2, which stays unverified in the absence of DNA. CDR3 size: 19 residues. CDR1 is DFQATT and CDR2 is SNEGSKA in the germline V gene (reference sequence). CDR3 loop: CSARDMAGLAGSSTGELFF.